This TCR beta chain was captured by sequencing in a study of blood T cell repertoires in COVID-19. The data were produced by immunoSEQ multiplex PCR, yet TCRdb's version contains in-frame clones alone and is incomplete. The table has tens of thousands of clones, 80% to 85% seen once. This clone was seen once. The germline CDR1 and CDR2 sequences are MNHNY and SVGAGI (reference sequence). The CDR3 extends over 14 amino acids. V was trimmed by 6 bases and J by 2 bases, leaving 13 bases between them. Sequences were obtained from peripheral blood. The TCR comes from a woman of 80 years or more with active or convalescent COVID-19. The chain uses TRBV6-6 and TRBJ2-5; perhaps TRBD2 as D (7 bases). CDR3 protein: CASSKGGGQETQYF. The DNA for the CDR3 is TGTGCCAGCAGCAAGGGGGGGGGTCAAGAGACCCAGTACTTC.